These 32 T cell receptor beta chains came from one sample sequenced in a study of spatial heterogeneity in lung cancer. Which antigens these TCRs recognize remains unknown. Time point noted: sample taken at primary tumor resection. MiXCR was run by TCRdb on the 5' RACE reads, yielding one entry per CDR3 protein. The repertoire holds about 6,800 distinct CDR3 sequences, with roughly 13% as singletons. General study points: Intratumoral expanded alpha and beta TCR counts were found to track tumor mutation counts.

The sample consisted of lung tumor tissue, taken at surgery. The receptors shown here come from a male donor with early-stage non-small cell lung cancer.

This clonotype has a count of ten or more. The library was built for alpha chains, so this beta chain is an off-target read and its size means little. CDR3 in amino acids: CASTAGGPYEQYF. The CDR3 bases are TGTGCCAGTACCGCCGGGGGGCCTTACGAGCAGTACTTC. The chain uses TRBV19 and TRBJ2-7; weak D call: TRBD2 (7 bases). With 7 bases removed from V and 4 bases from J, the gap between germline ends came to 14 bases. CDR1 is LNHDA, CDR2 SQIVND, per germline (reference sequence). The CDR3 is 13 residues long.

This clonotype has ten or more counts. This beta chain is a stray sequence in a library constructed for alpha chains; its clone size is not meaningful. V usage is TRBV6-1 and J usage is TRBJ2-3, with TRBD1 matching 8 bases. CDR3 length: 15 residues. The V segment lost 7 bases and the J segment 1 base; nucleotides outside the gene matches: 7. CDR1 is MNHNS and CDR2 is SASEGT in the germline V gene. CDR3 loop: CASNQGAGGTDTQYF. CDR3 DNA: TGTGCCAGCAACCAGGGGGCTGGTGGCACAGATACGCAGTATTTT.

This clonotype was seen ten or more times. A library made for alpha chains picked up this beta chain off target, so its size means little. J is TRBJ1-1 and V is TRBV7-2; D ambiguous. CDR3 size: 13 residues. CDR1 is SGHTA and CDR2 is FQGNSA in the germline V gene. Trimming shortened V by 3 bases and J by 10 bases, and 15 bases separated the two germline ends. This CDR3 reads CASSLTPQLRAFF. CDR3 in DNA: TGTGCCAGCAGCTTGACCCCCCAACTTCGAGCTTTCTTT.

In the case of this clonotype: The library was built for alpha chains, so this beta chain is an off-target read and its size means little. The V gene is TRBV12-3 or TRBV12-4, the J gene TRBJ1-1, with 7 bases lining up with TRBD1. This CDR3 has 14 residues. V lost 5 bases and J lost 0; bases outside the gene matches: 3. The CDR3 region is CASSGTVVNTEAFF. CDR3 nucleotides: TGTGCCAGCAGTGGGACAGTAGTGAACACTGAAGCTTTCTTT.

This clonotype was found many times. Found in a library prepared for alpha chains, this beta chain is an off-target read, and its abundance has little meaning. The rearrangement links TRBV9 to TRBJ2-3; D is ambiguous. The CDR3 has 15 amino acids. Trimming cost V 0 bases and J 6 bases, with 14 bases left between them. The V gene's germline CDR1 is SGDLS and CDR2 YYNGEE. The CDR3 bases are TGTGCCAGCAGCGTAGACCCAAGTCCTAAGGATACGCAGTATTTT. Translating it yields CASSVDPSPKDTQYF.

This clonotype was picked up many times. The library was designed around alpha chains, so this beta chain is a stray read whose abundance carries little weight. The V and J genes are TRBV5-5 and TRBJ2-1; D unresolved. The CDR3 has 11 amino acids. CDR1 is SGHKS and CDR2 is YYEKEE in the germline V gene (reference sequence). V was cut by 1 base and J by 7 bases, with 3 bases left in between. CDR3 residues: CASSLYNEQFF. CDR3 sequence (DNA): TGTGCCAGCAGCTTGTATAATGAGCAGTTCTTC.

This clonotype was detected many times. This beta chain lies outside the target of a library built for alpha chains; its clone size means little. The chain is built from TRBV21-1 and TRBJ2-1. TRBV21-1 is classified as a pseudogene. This CDR3 has 14 amino acids. The CDR3 protein is CASWGTGKKNEQFF. The CDR3 DNA sequence: TGTGCCAGCTGGGGAACGGGGAAGAAGAATGAGCAGTTCTTC.

This clonotype has just a few counts. This beta chain is off target for a library built for alpha chains, so its abundance means little. This chain uses TRBV7-9 with TRBJ2-7, with 11 bases lining up with TRBD2. CDR1 and CDR2 (germline): SEHNR, FQNEAQ (reference sequence). Trimming took 4 bases from V and 3 from J; bases not matched to a gene: 5. The CDR3 covers 15 residues. CDR3 residues: CASSSGLAGRYEQYF. The CDR3, as DNA: TGTGCCAGCAGCTCCGGACTAGCGGGCCGCTACGAGCAGTACTTC.

With regard to this clonotype: This beta chain was picked up by a library intended for alpha chains and is off target, so its count carries little meaning. V and J are TRBV6-2 or TRBV6-3 and TRBJ2-7, with a possible D match to TRBD1 (6 bases). Germline CDR1 and CDR2: MNHEY and SVGEGT. The CDR3 runs 12 residues. Trimming left V 6 bases short and J 8 bases short, with 14 bases between. This CDR3 reads CASSFVQGQQYF. The CDR3 DNA sequence: TGTGCCAGCAGCTTCGTACAGGGCCAGCAGTACTTC.

In this sample, this clonotype is medium-sized. As an off-target read in a library built for alpha chains, this beta chain has a frequency of little significance. The rearrangement links TRBV20-1 to TRBJ1-4; D not certain. The CDR3 spans 13 residues. CDR1 is DFQATT and CDR2 is SNEGSKA in the germline V gene (reference sequence). V was trimmed by 5 bases and J by 4 bases, leaving 11 bases between them. The CDR3 region is CSAPARRNEKLFF. The CDR3 DNA is TGCAGTGCTCCGGCTCGTCGTAATGAAAAACTGTTTTTT.

This clonotype was picked up many times. In a library made to pick up alpha chains, this beta chain is a stray read with a size that means little. This rearrangement joins TRBV6-6 to TRBJ1-1; D might be TRBD1 (5 bases). Trimming took 5 bases from V and 3 from J, leaving 13 bases between them. Germline V gene lookup returns CDR1 MNHNY and CDR2 SVGAGI (reference sequence). CDR3 length: 14 amino acids. CDR3 protein: CASSAFRVDTEAFF. Here the CDR3 DNA reads TGTGCCAGCAGTGCGTTCAGGGTAGACACTGAAGCTTTCTTT.

The table lists this clonotype with many counts. This beta chain lies outside the target of a library built for alpha chains; its clone size means little. The chain couples TRBV6-2 or TRBV6-3 to TRBJ2-2; possible D gene TRBD2, 5 bases. V was trimmed by 5 bases and J by 5 bases, leaving 12 bases between them. CDR1 and CDR2 (germline): MNHEY, SVGEGT. The CDR3 loop spans 14 amino acids. CDR3 sequence (DNA): TGTGCCAGCAGTCGGGGTGTCCTGACCGGGGAGCTGTTTTTT. It specifies CASSRGVLTGELFF.

This clonotype was counted at least ten times. A library made for alpha chains picked up this beta chain off target, so its size means little. The rearrangement joins TRBV2 to TRBJ2-3; D may be TRBD2 (5 bases). CDR3 length: 14 residues. The V and J ends lost 6 bases and 4 bases respectively, with 14 bases between them. The V gene's germline CDR1 is SNHLY and CDR2 FYNNEI. CDR3 sequence reads: CASRARSSADTQYF. In DNA, the CDR3 is TGTGCCAGCAGAGCGAGGAGTAGCGCAGATACGCAGTATTTT.

Concerning this clonotype itself: With the library built for alpha chains, this beta chain is off target and its frequency is not meaningful. This chain connects TRBV6-1 to TRBJ1-1; D not certain. V was shortened by 8 bases and J by 2 bases, with 9 bases between the two germline ends. The CDR3 contains 12 residues. CDR1 MNHNS and CDR2 SASEGT come from the germline V gene. Here the CDR3 DNA reads TGTGCCAGCGGGGTGGGCAACACTGAAGCTTTCTTT. Protein product: CASGVGNTEAFF.

This clonotype was found many times. In a library made to pick up alpha chains, this beta chain is a stray read with a size that means little. J is TRBJ1-5 and V is TRBV30; D unclear. This CDR3 is built from 15 residues. V was trimmed by 2 bases and J by 4 bases, leaving 15 bases between them. CDR1 and CDR2 (germline): GTSNPN, SVGIG (reference sequence). CDR3 region: CAWSSNRRGNQPQHF. The DNA for the CDR3 is TGTGCCTGGAGTTCCAACCGGCGGGGAAATCAGCCCCAGCATTTT.

By share, this clonotype ranks as medium-sized. This beta chain slipped into a library made for alpha chains as a stray read, so its size is not meaningful. The CDR3 nucleotides are TGCGCCAGCAGCCGACTTGATCAGAACACTGAAGCTTTCTTT. Its translation: CASSRLDQNTEAFF. The gene calls are TRBV5-1 and TRBJ1-1; no clear D gene. CDR3 length: 14 residues. Germline loops: CDR1 SGHRS, CDR2 YFSETQ. The V end lost 4 bases, the J end lost 1 base, and 11 bases lay between the germline ends.

This clonotype is categorized as medium-sized. A library made for alpha chains picked up this beta chain off target, so its size means little. This chain links TRBV7-9 with TRBJ1-2; D may be TRBD1 (6 bases). Germline assignment: CDR1 SEHNR and CDR2 FQNEAQ (reference sequence). The CDR3 covers 13 residues. V shed 2 bases and J shed 6 bases, with 10 bases lying between them. The CDR3 is CASSLLRTDGYTF. The CDR3 DNA sequence: TGTGCCAGCAGCTTACTGCGGACAGATGGCTACACCTTC.

This clonotype was detected ten times or more. In a library made to pick up alpha chains, this beta chain is a stray read with a size that means little. The chain uses TRBV3-1 and TRBJ1-6; 7 bases are shared with TRBD1. The length of the CDR3 is 16 residues. Germline CDR1 reads LGHDT; CDR2 reads YNNKEL (reference sequence). V gave up 1 base and J gave up 6 bases; unmatched junction bases: 6. The CDR3 sequence: CASSQGPGGPNSPLHF. In DNA form, the CDR3 reads TGTGCCAGCAGCCAAGGGCCAGGGGGGCCTAATTCACCCCTCCACTTT.

This clonotype was found many times. This beta chain was picked up by a library intended for alpha chains and is off target, so its count carries little meaning. V usage is TRBV3-1 and J usage is TRBJ2-7; D possibly matches TRBD1 or TRBD2 (5 bases each). The germline CDR1 and CDR2 sequences are LGHDT and YNNKEL (reference sequence). CDR3 length equals 14 residues. Trimming removed 1 base at V and 1 base at J, with 8 bases between. The CDR3 DNA reads as TGTGCCAGCAGCCAAGCTGGGGGTTCCTACGAGCAGTACTTC. It encodes CASSQAGGSYEQYF.

This clonotype is labeled medium-sized. The library was built for alpha chains, so this beta chain is an off-target read and its size means little. The chain combines TRBV20-1 with TRBJ2-1, with D unresolved. The CDR3 extends over 17 amino acids. Between the trimmed V and J ends, which lost 6 bases and 1 base, there was a span of 22 bases. Germline CDR1 is DFQATT and CDR2 is SNEGSKA (reference sequence). The CDR3, as DNA: TGCAGTGCCCGAGCTATTAAAAACGGACCGTCCTACAATGAGCAGTTCTTC. It codes for CSARAIKNGPSYNEQFF.

Ten or more counts support this clonotype. This beta chain represents an off-target read in a library built for alpha chains; its size is of limited meaning. This chain uses TRBV24-1 with TRBJ2-3, with D tentatively TRBD1 (6 bases). Germline values: CDR1 KGHDR, CDR2 SFDVKD. Trimming removed 2 bases from V and 2 bases from J, with 13 bases in between. The CDR3 is 16 amino acids. The chain's CDR3 is CATSDWNYRATDTQYF. The DNA for the CDR3 is TGTGCCACCAGTGATTGGAATTACAGGGCCACAGATACGCAGTATTTT.

This clonotype was counted many times. Within a library made for alpha chains, this beta chain is off target, and its count is uninformative. CDR3 sequence reads: CASSPGPFWGSPLHF. CDR3 DNA: TGTGCCAGCAGCCCGGGACCGTTTTGGGGTTCGCCCCTCCACTTT. This rearrangement joins TRBV5-6 to TRBJ1-6; weak D call: TRBD1 (5 bases). CDR1 SGHDT and CDR2 YYEEEE come from the germline V gene. The V end was cut by 4 bases, the J end by 13 bases, with 21 bases between. The CDR3 has 15 amino acids.

A remark on this clonotype: Little can be read into the size of this beta chain, an off-target read in a library designed for alpha chains. The chain has TRBV12-3 or TRBV12-4 and TRBJ1-5; D ambiguous. V dropped 3 bases and J dropped 4 bases, with 7 bases sitting between them. The length of the CDR3 is 13 residues. The CDR3 DNA reads as TGTGCCAGCAGTTTGACTGGGAATCAGCCCCAGCATTTT. This gives the protein CASSLTGNQPQHF.

This clonotype appeared many times. This beta chain is an off-target read within a library intended for alpha chains, so its frequency means little. The rearrangement joins TRBV12-3 or TRBV12-4 to TRBJ2-5; 9 nucleotides match TRBD1. V lost 5 bases to trimming and J lost 5 bases; unmatched junction nucleotides: 6. This CDR3 has 14 residues. CDR3 in amino acids: CASSPGQGRETQYF. CDR3 sequence (DNA): TGTGCCAGCAGTCCGGGACAGGGAAGGGAGACCCAGTACTTC.

This clonotype is categorized as medium-sized. This beta chain is off target for a library built for alpha chains, so its abundance means little. This chain uses TRBV4-1 with TRBJ1-4, with TRBD1 matching over 9 bases. CDR1 and CDR2 (germline): MGHRA, YSYEKL. The CDR3 runs 16 residues. J was trimmed by 1 base and V by 6 bases; bases with no gene match: 6. CDR3 sequence: CASSFTGGRTNEKLFF. Here the CDR3 DNA reads TGCGCCAGCAGTTTTACAGGGGGCAGAACTAATGAAAAACTGTTTTTT.

This clonotype rates as medium-sized. This beta chain appears as a stray read in a library generated for alpha chains; its size is not informative. The chain has TRBV7-9 and TRBJ1-1; possibly TRBD1 for D (5 bases). V was shortened by 1 base and J by 8 bases, with 8 bases between the two germline ends. There are 12 residues in the CDR3. Germline lookup yields CDR1 SEHNR and CDR2 FQNEAQ (reference sequence). The CDR3 nucleotides read TGTGCCAGCAGCTTAGAATGGGGGGAAGCTTTCTTT. Its translation: CASSLEWGEAFF.

At least ten counts were recorded for this clonotype. This beta chain is a stray read from a library made for alpha chains; its abundance is not meaningful. The chain links TRBV7-9 to TRBJ2-3; D is possibly TRBD1 or TRBD2 (5 bases each). Germline V lookup: CDR1 SEHNR, CDR2 FQNEAQ (reference sequence). The CDR3 is 13 residues long. V dropped 5 bases and J dropped 6 bases, with 12 bases sitting between them. The CDR3 reads CASSTRGSDTQYF. The CDR3 DNA reads TGTGCCAGCAGCACGAGGGGTTCCGATACGCAGTATTTT. The complete variable domain, with remaining parts taken from reference TRBV7-9 and TRBJ2-3, reads DTGVSQNPRHKITKRGQNVTFRCDPISEHNRLYWYRQTLGQGPEFLTYFQNEAQLEKSRLLSDRFSAERPKGSFSTLEIQRTEQGDSAMYLCASSTRGSDTQYFGPGTRLTVL.

This clonotype was counted a few times. This beta chain turned up in a library designed for alpha chains; as an off-target read, its abundance says little. The chain couples TRBV4-2 to TRBJ2-1, with TRBD1 identical over 10 bases. This CDR3 comprises 15 residues. The trim removed 4 bases at V and 4 bases at J, leaving 4 bases unmatched. Germline CDR1 LGHNA, CDR2 YNFKEQ. This chain's CDR3 is CASSRGGQGYNEQFF. The CDR3 DNA reads TGTGCCAGCAGCCGGGGGGGACAGGGGTACAATGAGCAGTTCTTC.

This clonotype turned up a few times. This beta chain is a stray sequence in a library constructed for alpha chains; its clone size is not meaningful. The chain carries TRBV20-1 and TRBJ2-2; 10 bases agree with TRBD1. The CDR3 contains 14 residues. The ends lost 4 bases at V and 5 bases at J; junction bases unmatched: 4. Germline CDR1 is DFQATT and CDR2 is SNEGSKA (reference sequence). The CDR3 nucleotides read TGCAGTGCTATGTGGGGACAGGGGACCGGGGAGCTGTTTTTT. This translates into CSAMWGQGTGELFF.

This clonotype was picked up many times. Found in a library prepared for alpha chains, this beta chain is an off-target read, and its abundance has little meaning. The chain links TRBV25-1 to TRBJ2-1, with a weak D call TRBD2 (6 bases). The CDR3 loop spans 13 amino acids. V was pared by 6 bases and J by 6 bases, with 12 bases between. Germline assignment: CDR1 MGHDK and CDR2 SYGVNS. The chain's CDR3 is CASRAGRGNEQFF. The CDR3 coding sequence is TGTGCCAGCAGAGCGGGTCGGGGCAATGAGCAGTTCTTC.

Note on this clonotype: This may be a read error: a much more frequent sequence differs by one nucleotide. This beta chain appears as a stray read in a library generated for alpha chains; its size is not informative. The genes are TRBV9 and TRBJ1-1; possibly TRBD1 for D (6 bases). Germline CDR1 and CDR2: SGDLS and YYNGEE. This CDR3 region has 16 residues. CDR3 nucleotide sequence: TGTGCCAGCAGCTTCGGGACACCTAACATGAACACTGTAGCTTTCTTT. Its translation is CASSFGTPNMNTVAFF. The full variable domain, in which reference TRBV9 and TRBJ1-1 provide the parts outside the CDR3, is DSGVTQTPKHLITATGQRVTLRCSPRSGDLSVYWYQQSLDQGLQFLIQYYNGEERAKGNILERFSAQQFPDLHSELNLSSLELGDSALYFCASSFGTPNMNTVAFFGQGTRLTVV.

This clonotype is medium-sized (0.01 to 0.1%). A library prepared for alpha chains yielded this beta chain as an off-target read; its size is of little meaning. The chain joins TRBV6-1 to TRBJ1-2; D may be TRBD1 (6 bases). Germline assignment: CDR1 MNHNS and CDR2 SASEGT. Trimming cost V 3 bases and J 6 bases, with 17 bases left between them. CDR3 length: 15 residues. The CDR3 spells CASSDSPGEWDGYTF. CDR3 nucleotides: TGTGCCAGCAGTGATTCCCCAGGGGAGTGGGATGGCTACACCTTC.